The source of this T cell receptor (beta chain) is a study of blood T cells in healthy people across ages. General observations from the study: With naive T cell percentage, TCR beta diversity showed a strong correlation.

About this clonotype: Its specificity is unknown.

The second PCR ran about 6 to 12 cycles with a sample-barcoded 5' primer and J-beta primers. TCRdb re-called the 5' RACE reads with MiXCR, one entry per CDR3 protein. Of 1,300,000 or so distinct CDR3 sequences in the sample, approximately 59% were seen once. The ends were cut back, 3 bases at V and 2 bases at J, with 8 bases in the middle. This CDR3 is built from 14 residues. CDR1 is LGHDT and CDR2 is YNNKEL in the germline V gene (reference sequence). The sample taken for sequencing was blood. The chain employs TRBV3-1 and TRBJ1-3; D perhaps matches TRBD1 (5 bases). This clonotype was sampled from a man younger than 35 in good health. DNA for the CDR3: TGTGCCAGCAGCCAGACGGGGGCTGGAAACACCATATATTTT. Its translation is CASSQTGAGNTIYF.